This TCR beta chain originates from a study of cytomegalovirus exposure and HLA in healthy donors. The PCR employed 60 Vbeta primers together with 13 Jbeta primers. Profiling relied on immunoSEQ multiplex PCR, and the TCRdb table lists in-frame clones only, not all of them. Of about 98,000 clones in the sample, approximately 79% were seen once. This CDR3 comprises 16 residues. With 4 bases removed from V and 2 bases from J, the gap between germline ends came to 15 bases. Germline V gene sequence: CDR1 LGHNA, CDR2 YSLEER. Overall study findings and caveats: Many donors carried some public TCRs, although rarity characterized most TCR sequences.

Note on this clone: As yet, its antigen is unknown.

The clonotype comes from a male donor in good health and CMV-seronegative. This chain links TRBV4-3 with TRBJ1-5; D gene uncertain. The specimen sequenced was PBMCs. The CDR3 spells CASSPDFLLGNQPQHF. CDR3 bases: TGCGCCAGCAGCCCGGACTTTCTGTTGGGCAATCAGCCCCAGCATTTT.